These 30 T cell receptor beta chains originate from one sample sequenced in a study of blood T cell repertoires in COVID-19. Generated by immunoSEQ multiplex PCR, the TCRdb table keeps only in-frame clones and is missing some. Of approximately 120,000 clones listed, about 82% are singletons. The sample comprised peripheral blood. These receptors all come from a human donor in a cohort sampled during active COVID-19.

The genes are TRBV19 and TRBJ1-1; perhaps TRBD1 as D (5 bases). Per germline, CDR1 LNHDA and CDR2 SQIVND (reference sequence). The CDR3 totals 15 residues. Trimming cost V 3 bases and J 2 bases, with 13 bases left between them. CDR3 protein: CASSIQGLINTEAFF. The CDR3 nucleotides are TGTGCCAGTAGTATCCAGGGATTAATCAACACTGAAGCTTTCTTT.

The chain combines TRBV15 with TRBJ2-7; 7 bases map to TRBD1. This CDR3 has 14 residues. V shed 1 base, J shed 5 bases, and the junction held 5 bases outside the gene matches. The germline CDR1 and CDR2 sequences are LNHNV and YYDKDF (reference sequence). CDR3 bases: TGTGCCACCAGCAGAGGACAGGGCAGCGACGAGCAGTACTTC. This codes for CATSRGQGSDEQYF.

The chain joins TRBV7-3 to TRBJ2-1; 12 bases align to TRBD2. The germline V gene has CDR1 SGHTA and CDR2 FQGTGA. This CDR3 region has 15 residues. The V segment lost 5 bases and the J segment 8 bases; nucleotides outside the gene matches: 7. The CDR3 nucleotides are TGTGCCAGCAGCCATGGACTAGCGGGGCCCCATGAGCAGTTCTTC. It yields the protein CASSHGLAGPHEQFF. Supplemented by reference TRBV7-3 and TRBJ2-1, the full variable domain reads GAGVSQTPSNKVTEKGKYVELRCDPISGHTALYWYRQSLGQGPEFLIYFQGTGAADDSGLPNDRFFAVRPEGSVSTLKIQRTERGDSAVYLCASSHGLAGPHEQFFGPGTRLTVL.

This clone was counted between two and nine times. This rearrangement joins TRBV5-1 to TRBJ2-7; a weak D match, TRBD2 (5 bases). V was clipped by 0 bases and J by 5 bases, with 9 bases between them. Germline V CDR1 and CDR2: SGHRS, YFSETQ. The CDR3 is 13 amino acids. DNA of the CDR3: TGCGCCAGCAGCTTGGCGGAGGTTCACGAGCAGTACTTC. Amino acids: CASSLAEVHEQYF.

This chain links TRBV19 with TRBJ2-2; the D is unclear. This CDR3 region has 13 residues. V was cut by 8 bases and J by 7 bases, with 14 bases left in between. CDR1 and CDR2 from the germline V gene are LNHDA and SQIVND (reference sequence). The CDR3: CASSPSGGGELFF. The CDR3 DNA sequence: TGTGCCAGTTCCCCCTCTGGCGGCGGGGAGCTGTTTTTT.

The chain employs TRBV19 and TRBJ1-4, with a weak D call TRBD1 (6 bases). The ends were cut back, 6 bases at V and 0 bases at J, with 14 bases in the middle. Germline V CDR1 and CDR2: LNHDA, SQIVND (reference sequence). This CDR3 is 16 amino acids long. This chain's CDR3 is CASSLDGQSTNEKLFF. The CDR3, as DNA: TGTGCCAGTAGCCTTGACGGACAGTCAACTAATGAAAAACTGTTTTTT.

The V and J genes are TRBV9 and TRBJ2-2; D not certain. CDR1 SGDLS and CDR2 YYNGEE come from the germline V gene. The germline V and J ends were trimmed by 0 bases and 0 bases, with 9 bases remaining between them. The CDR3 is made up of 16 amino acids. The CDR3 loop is CASSVDPQTNTGELFF. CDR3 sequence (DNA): TGTGCCAGCAGCGTAGATCCACAGACGAACACCGGGGAGCTGTTTTTT.

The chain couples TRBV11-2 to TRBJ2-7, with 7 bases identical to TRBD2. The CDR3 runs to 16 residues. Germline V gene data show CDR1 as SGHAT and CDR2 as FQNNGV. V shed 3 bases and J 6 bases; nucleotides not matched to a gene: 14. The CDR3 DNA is TGTGCCAGCAGCTTTACCCCAGGCGGGAGTCTACGCGAGCAGTACTTC. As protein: CASSFTPGGSLREQYF. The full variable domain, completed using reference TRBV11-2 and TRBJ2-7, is EAGVAQSPRYKIIEKRQSVAFWCNPISGHATLYWYQQILGQGPKLLIQFQNNGVVDDSQLPKDRFSAERLKGVDSTLKIQPAKLEDSAVYLCASSFTPGGSLREQYFGPGTRLTVT.

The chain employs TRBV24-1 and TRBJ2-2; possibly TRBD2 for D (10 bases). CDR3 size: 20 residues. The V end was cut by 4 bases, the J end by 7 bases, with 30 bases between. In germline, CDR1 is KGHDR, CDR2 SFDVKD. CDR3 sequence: CATSDPNQQGASGSFGELFF. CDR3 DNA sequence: TGTGCCACCAGTGACCCGAATCAACAGGGGGCTAGCGGGAGCTTCGGGGAGCTGTTTTTT.

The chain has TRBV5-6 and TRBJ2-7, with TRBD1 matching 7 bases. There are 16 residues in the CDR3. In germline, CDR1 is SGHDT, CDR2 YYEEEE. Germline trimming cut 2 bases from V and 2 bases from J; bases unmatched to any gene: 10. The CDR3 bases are TGTGCCAGCAGCTTTGGTTCGCAGGGGGATGCCTACGAGCAGTACTTC. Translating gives CASSFGSQGDAYEQYF.

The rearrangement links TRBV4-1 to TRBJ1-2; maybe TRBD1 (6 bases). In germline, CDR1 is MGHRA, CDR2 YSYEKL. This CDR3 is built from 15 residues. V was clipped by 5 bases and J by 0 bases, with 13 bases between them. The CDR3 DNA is TGCGCCAGCAGCACACGACAGGAAGCTAACTATGGCTACACCTTC. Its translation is CASSTRQEANYGYTF.

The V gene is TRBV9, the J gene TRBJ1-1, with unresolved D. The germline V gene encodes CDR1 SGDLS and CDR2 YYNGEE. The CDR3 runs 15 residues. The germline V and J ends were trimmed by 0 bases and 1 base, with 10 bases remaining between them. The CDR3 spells CASSVGERSNTEAFF. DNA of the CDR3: TGTGCCAGCAGCGTAGGAGAGAGATCGAACACTGAAGCTTTCTTT.

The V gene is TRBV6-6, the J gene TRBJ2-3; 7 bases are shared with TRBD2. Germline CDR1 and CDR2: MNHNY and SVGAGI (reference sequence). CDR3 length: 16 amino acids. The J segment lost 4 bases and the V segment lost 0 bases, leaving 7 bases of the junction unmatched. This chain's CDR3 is CASSYSGGGRPDTQYF. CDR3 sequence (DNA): TGTGCCAGCAGTTACTCTGGGGGAGGGCGGCCAGATACGCAGTATTTT.

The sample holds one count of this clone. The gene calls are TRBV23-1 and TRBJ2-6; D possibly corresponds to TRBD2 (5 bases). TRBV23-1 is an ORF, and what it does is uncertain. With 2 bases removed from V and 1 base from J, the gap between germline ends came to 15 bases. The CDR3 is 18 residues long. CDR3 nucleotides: TGCGCCAGCAGTCAACCTAGCACGCCGTGTTCTGGGGCCAACGTCCTGACTTTC. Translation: CASSQPSTPCSGANVLTF.

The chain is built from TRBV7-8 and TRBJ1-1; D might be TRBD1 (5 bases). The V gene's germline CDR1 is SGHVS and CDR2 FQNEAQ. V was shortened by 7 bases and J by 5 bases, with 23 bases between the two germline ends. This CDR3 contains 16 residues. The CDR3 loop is CASTRSKHPGDTEAFF. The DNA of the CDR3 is TGTGCCAGCACCAGGTCAAAGCACCCGGGGGATACTGAAGCTTTCTTT.

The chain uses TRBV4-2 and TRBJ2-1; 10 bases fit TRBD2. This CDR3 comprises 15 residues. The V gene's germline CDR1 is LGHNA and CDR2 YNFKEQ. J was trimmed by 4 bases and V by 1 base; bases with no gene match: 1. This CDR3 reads CASSQGTSGYNEQFF. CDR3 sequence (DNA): TGTGCCAGCAGCCAAGGGACTAGCGGATACAATGAGCAGTTCTTC.

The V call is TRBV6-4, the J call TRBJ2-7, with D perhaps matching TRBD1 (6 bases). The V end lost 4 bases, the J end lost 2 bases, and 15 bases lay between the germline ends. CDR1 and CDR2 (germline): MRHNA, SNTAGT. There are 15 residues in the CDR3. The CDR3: CASSASGTSTYEQYF. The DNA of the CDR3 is TGTGCCAGCAGTGCCTCCGGGACATCAACCTACGAGCAGTACTTC.

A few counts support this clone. In DNA form, the CDR3 reads TGTGCCAGCAGTGTGGCAGGCAATCAGCCCCAGCATTTT. This sequence encodes CASSVAGNQPQHF. This chain connects TRBV25-1 to TRBJ1-5; D is unclear. Germline CDR1 is MGHDK and CDR2 is SYGVNS. V gave up 4 bases and J gave up 2 bases, with 6 bases separating them. The CDR3 loop spans 13 amino acids.

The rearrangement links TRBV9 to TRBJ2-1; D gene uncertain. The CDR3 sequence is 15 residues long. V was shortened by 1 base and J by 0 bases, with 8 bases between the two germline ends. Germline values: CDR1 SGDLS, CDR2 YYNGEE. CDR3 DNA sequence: TGTGCCAGCAGCGTAACCCCTAGCTCCTACAATGAGCAGTTCTTC. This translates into CASSVTPSSYNEQFF.

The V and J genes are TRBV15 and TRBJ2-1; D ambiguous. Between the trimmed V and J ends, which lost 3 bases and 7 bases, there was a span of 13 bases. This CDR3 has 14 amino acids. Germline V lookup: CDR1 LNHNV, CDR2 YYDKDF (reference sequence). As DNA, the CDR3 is TGTGCCACCAGCAGTCCTAGGCTACATAATGAGCAGTTCTTC. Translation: CATSSPRLHNEQFF.

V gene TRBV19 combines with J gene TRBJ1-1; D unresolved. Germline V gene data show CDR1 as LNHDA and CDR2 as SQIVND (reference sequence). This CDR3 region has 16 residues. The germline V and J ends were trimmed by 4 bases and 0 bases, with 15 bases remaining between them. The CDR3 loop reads CASSTHPERVNTEAFF. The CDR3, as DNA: TGTGCCAGTAGTACACACCCTGAGCGGGTGAACACTGAAGCTTTCTTT.

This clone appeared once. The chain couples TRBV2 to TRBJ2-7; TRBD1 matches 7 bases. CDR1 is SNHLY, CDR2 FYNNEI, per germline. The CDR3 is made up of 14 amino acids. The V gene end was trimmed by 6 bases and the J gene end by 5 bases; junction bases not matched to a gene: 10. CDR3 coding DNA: TGTGCCAGCAGCTCTGGGCAGGGGGTCAACGAGCAGTACTTC. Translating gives CASSSGQGVNEQYF. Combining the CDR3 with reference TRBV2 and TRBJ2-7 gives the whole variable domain EPEVTQTPSHQVTQMGQEVILRCVPISNHLYFYWYRQILGQKVEFLVSFYNNEISEKSEIFDDQFSVERPDGSNFTLKIRSTKLEDSAMYFCASSSGQGVNEQYFGPGTRLTVT.

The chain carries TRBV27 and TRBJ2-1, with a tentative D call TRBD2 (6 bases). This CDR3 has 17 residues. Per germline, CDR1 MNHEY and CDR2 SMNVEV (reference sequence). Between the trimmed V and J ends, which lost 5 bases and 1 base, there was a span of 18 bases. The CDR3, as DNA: TGTGCCAGCAGTCGTAACGATGGGGGACTTTCCTACAATGAGCAGTTCTTC. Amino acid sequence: CASSRNDGGLSYNEQFF.

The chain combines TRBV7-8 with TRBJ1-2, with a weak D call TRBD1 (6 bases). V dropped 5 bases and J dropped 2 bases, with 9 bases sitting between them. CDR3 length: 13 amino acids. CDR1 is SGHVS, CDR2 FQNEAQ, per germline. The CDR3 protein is CASSPDRNYGYTF. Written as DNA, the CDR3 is TGTGCCAGCAGCCCTGACAGGAACTATGGCTACACCTTC.

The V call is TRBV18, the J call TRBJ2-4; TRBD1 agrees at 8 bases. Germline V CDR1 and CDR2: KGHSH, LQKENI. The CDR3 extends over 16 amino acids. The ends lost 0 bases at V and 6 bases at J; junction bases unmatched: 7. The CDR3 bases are TGTGCCAGCTCACCACCGGGACAGGTGGAGAGAAACATTCAGTACTTC. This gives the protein CASSPPGQVERNIQYF.

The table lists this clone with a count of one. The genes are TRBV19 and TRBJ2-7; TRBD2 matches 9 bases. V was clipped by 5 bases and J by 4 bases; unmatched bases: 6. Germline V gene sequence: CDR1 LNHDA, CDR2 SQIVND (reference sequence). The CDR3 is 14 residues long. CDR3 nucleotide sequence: TGTGCCAGTAGTGATAGCGGGAGAATGTACGAGCAGTACTTC. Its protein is CASSDSGRMYEQYF.

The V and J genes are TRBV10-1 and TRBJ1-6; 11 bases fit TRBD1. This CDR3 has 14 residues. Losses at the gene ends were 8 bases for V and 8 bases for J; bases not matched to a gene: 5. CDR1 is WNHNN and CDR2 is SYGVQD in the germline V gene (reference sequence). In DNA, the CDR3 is TGCGCCAGCGCCCGGGACAGGGGGTATTCACCCCTCCACTTT. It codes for CASARDRGYSPLHF.

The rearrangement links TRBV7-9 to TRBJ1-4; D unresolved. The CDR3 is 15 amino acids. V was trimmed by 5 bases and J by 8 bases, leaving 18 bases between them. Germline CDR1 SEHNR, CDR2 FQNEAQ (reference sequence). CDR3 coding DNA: TGTGCCAGCAGCCCCACCGGGGAATTCAGCGAAAAACTGTTTTTT. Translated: CASSPTGEFSEKLFF.

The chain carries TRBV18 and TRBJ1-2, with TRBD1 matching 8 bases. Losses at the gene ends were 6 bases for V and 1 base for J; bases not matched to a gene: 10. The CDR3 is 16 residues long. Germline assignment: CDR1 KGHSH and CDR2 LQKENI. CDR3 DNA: TGTGCCAGCTCTTTACAGGGGGTTCCCCGTAACTATGGCTACACCTTC. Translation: CASSLQGVPRNYGYTF.

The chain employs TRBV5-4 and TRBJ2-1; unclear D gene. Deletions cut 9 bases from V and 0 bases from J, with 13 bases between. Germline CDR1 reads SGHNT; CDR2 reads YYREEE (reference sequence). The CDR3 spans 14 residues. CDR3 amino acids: CAMQAKLSYNEQFF. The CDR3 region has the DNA TGTGCCATGCAAGCCAAGCTCTCCTACAATGAGCAGTTCTTC.